Listed here is a single T cell receptor (beta chain). Its antigen is as yet unknown. The study ran its PCR with 60 Vbeta and 13 Jbeta primers. Data came from immunoSEQ multiplex PCR; TCRdb stores just in-frame clones and leaves some out. The sample consists of 150,000 to 200,000 clones, roughly 77% of them appearing once. This sample stems from a study of cytomegalovirus exposure and HLA in healthy donors. About the study: Ancestry clustering placed about four fifths of around 400 genotyped donors in the Caucasian-associated cluster.

Findings and caveats of the study: Altogether, 170 or so TCR beta chains were recorded as cytomegalovirus-associated.

This CDR3 comprises 15 residues. CDR1 is KGHSH and CDR2 is LQKENI in the germline V gene. Trimming left V 4 bases short and J 1 base short, with 13 bases between. V and J are TRBV18 and TRBJ1-1; a weak D match, TRBD1 (5 bases). This TCR derives from a woman younger than 45 in good health and CMV-seronegative. Sequencing was performed on PBMCs. CDR3 in DNA: TGTGCCAGCTCACTAGAGAGGACACCGAACACTGAAGCTTTCTTT. Protein sequence: CASSLERTPNTEAFF.